The 2 T cell receptor beta chains below all came from one sample that was sequenced in a study of blood T cells in healthy people across ages. Primed by a sample-barcoded 5' primer and a J-beta primer mix, a second PCR proceeded for about 7 to 11 cycles. TCRdb fed the 5' RACE reads into MiXCR, producing one record per CDR3 protein. The table includes 1.2 million to 1.5 million distinct CDR3 sequences, around two fifths detected once. The sample taken for sequencing was blood. Source of these receptors: a woman aged 18-30 years in good health.

This clonotype showed up just a few times. The rearrangement uses TRBV6-5 and TRBJ2-6; no firm D call. V lost 5 bases to trimming and J lost 3 bases, with 11 bases between them. There are 15 residues in the CDR3. CDR1 MNHEY and CDR2 SVGAGI come from the germline V gene. The CDR3: CASSPVRGGANVLTF. CDR3 coding DNA: TGTGCCAGCAGTCCCGTGAGAGGTGGGGCCAACGTCCTGACTTTC.

The chain joins TRBV5-1 to TRBJ2-1; D remains unclear. Trimming left V 0 bases short and J 9 bases short, with 16 bases between. Germline loops: CDR1 SGHRS, CDR2 YFSETQ. This CDR3 region has 15 residues. CDR3 nucleotide sequence: TGCGCCAGCAGCTTGGGTGGCAGTAGAGGAAGTGAGCAGTTCTTC. This translates into CASSLGGSRGSEQFF.